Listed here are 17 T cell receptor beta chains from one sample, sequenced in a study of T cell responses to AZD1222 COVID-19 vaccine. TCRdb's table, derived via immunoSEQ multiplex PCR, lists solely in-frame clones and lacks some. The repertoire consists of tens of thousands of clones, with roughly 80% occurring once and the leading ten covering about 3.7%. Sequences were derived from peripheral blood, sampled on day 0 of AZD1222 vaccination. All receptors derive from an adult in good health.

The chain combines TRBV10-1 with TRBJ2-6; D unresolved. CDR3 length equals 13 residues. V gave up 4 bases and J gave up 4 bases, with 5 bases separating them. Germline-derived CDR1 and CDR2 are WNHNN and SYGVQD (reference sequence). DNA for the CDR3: TGCGCCAGCAGTGGGCCAGGGGCCAACGTCCTGACTTTC. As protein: CASSGPGANVLTF.

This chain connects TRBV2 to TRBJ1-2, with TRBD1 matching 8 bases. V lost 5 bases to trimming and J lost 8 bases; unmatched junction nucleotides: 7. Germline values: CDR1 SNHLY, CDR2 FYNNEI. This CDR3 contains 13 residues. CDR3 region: CASSPQGAKGYTF. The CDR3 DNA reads TGTGCCAGCAGTCCCCAGGGGGCCAAAGGCTACACCTTC.

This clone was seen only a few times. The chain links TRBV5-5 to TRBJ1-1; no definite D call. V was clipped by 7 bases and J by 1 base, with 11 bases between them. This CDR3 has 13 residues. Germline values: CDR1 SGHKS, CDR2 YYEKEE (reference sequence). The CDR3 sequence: CASHGQSNTEAFF. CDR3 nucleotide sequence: TGTGCCAGCCATGGGCAGTCGAACACTGAAGCTTTCTTT.

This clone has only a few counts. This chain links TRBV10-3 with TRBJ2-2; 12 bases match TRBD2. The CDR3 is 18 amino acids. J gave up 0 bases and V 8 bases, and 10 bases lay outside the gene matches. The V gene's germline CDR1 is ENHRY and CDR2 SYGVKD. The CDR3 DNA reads TGTGCCATCCAGCCCCGGACTAGCGGGGTCGCGAACACCGGGGAGCTGTTTTTT. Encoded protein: CAIQPRTSGVANTGELFF.

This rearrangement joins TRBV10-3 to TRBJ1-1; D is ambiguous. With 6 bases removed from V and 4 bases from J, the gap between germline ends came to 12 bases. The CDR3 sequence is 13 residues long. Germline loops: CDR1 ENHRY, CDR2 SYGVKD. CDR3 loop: CAISPGRGTEAFF. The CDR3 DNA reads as TGTGCCATCAGCCCCGGGCGGGGCACTGAAGCTTTCTTT.

CDR3 sequence: CASSVGAGDYNEQFF. Written as DNA, the CDR3 is TGTGCCAGCAGCGTAGGAGCGGGGGATTACAATGAGCAGTTCTTC. This chain connects TRBV9 to TRBJ2-1; 8 bases fit TRBD2. Trimming took 0 bases from V and 4 from J; bases not matched to a gene: 3. This CDR3 contains 15 residues. The germline V gene encodes CDR1 SGDLS and CDR2 YYNGEE.

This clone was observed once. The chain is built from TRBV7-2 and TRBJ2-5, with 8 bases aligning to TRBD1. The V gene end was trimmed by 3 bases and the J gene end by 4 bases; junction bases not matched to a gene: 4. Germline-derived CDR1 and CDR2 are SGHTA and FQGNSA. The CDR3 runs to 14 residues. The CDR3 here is CASSFSGGGETQYF. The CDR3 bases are TGTGCCAGCAGCTTTTCAGGGGGCGGAGAGACCCAGTACTTC.

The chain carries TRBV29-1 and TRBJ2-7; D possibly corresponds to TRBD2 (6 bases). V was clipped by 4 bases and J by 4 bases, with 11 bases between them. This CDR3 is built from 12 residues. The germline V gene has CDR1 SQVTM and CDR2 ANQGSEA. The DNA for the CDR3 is TGCAGCGTTGGGCTTAGCGGTTACGAGCAGTACTTC. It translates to CSVGLSGYEQYF.

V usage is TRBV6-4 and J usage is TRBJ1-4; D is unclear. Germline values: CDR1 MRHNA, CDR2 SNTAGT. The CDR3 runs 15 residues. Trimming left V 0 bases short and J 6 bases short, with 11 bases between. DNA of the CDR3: TGTGCCAGCAGTGACTCGAGAGGGCTATATGAAAAACTGTTTTTT. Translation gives CASSDSRGLYEKLFF.

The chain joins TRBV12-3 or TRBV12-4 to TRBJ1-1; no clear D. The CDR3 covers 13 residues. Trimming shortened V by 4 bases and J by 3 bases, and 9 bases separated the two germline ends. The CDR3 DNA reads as TGTGCCAGCAGTTCTAACACCCACACTGAAGCTTTCTTT. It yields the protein CASSSNTHTEAFF.

This CDR3 is CASSREGLDSPLHF. The CDR3 DNA is TGTGCCAGCAGCCGGGAAGGGTTGGATTCACCCCTCCACTTT. This chain uses TRBV11-1 with TRBJ1-6; D uncertain. From germline, CDR1 is SGHAT and CDR2 FQDESV (reference sequence). Trimming pared 5 bases from V and 8 bases from J, leaving 13 bases between. CDR3 size: 14 residues.

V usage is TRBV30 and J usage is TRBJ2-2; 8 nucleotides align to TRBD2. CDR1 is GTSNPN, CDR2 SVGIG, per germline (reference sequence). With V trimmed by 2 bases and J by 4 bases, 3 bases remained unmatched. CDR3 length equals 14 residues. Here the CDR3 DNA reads TGTGCCTGGAGTACCGCGGGGGGCACCGGGGAGCTGTTTTTT. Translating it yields CAWSTAGGTGELFF.

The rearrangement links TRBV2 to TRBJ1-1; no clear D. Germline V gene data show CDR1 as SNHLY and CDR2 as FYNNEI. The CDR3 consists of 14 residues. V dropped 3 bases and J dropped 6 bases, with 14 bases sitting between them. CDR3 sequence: CASSDARHPPEAFF. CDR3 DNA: TGTGCCAGCAGTGACGCTAGACACCCCCCTGAAGCTTTCTTT.

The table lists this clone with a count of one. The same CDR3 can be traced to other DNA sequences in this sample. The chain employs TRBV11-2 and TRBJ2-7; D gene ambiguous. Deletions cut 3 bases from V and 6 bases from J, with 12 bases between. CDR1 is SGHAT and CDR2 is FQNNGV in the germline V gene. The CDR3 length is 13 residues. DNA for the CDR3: TGTGCCAGCAGCTTCGACATTCTCCTCGAGCAGTACTTC. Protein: CASSFDILLEQYF.

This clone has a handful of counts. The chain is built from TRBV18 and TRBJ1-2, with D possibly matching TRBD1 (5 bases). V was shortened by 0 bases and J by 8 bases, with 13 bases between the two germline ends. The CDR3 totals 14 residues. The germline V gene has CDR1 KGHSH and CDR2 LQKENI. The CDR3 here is CASSPPNGWGGYTF. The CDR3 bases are TGTGCCAGCTCACCACCGAATGGGTGGGGCGGCTACACCTTC.

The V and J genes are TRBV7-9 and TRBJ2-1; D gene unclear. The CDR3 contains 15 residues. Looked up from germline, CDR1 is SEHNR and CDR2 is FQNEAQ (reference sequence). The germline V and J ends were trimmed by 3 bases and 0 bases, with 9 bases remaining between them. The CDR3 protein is CASSFQANSYNEQFF. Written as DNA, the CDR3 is TGTGCCAGCAGCTTCCAGGCCAACTCCTACAATGAGCAGTTCTTC.

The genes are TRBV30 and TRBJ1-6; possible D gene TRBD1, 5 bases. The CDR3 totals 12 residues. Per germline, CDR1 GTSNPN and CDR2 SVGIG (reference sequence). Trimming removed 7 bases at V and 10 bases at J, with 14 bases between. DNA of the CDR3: TGTGCCTTCCAAGGGGTCAGATCACCCCTCCACTTT. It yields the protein CAFQGVRSPLHF.